This record looks at one TCR beta chain sequence and its context. The data stem from a study of blood T cell repertoires in COVID-19. Study summary: Specimens from acute and convalescent COVID-19 originated in the United States, Italy and Spain. The cDNA or gDNA used as material had been derived from T cells, B-cell-depleted T cells, or PBMCs.

The CDR3 runs to 14 residues. The ends were cut back, 11 bases at V and 5 bases at J, with 21 bases in the middle. The germline CDR1 and CDR2 sequences are LNHDA and SQIVND (reference sequence). Generated by immunoSEQ multiplex PCR, the TCRdb table keeps only in-frame clones and is missing some. The top ten hold approximately 12% of the sample, which has a few hundred thousand clones, around nine tenths seen once. Sequenced material: peripheral blood. This TCR was recovered from a woman aged 60 to 75 with acute or convalescent COVID-19. The chain employs TRBV19 and TRBJ1-1, with D unresolved. CDR3 in amino acids: CAARTGPGSTEAFF. CDR3 nucleotide sequence: TGTGCCGCCCGGACTGGACCTGGTAGTACTGAAGCTTTCTTT.